These 25 T cell receptor beta chains were all obtained from the same sample, sequenced in a study of vaccination and CD4 T cells after COVID-19. The Oncomine TCR Beta short-read assay sequenced DNA from cultured CD4+ T cells. TCRdb called the PCR reads again in MiXCR, with one record for every CDR3 protein. The table includes some 20,000 distinct CDR3 sequences, roughly half detected once. These receptors' antigens are unknown. The treatment is: approximately 9-day PBMC culture with coronavirus spike peptide pools or control peptides (ViraFEST assay). The sample taken for sequencing was CD4+ T cells from blood, cultured in vitro. The receptors stem from a human donor who had recovered from COVID-19.

The chain recombines TRBV30 with TRBJ2-2, with D possibly matching TRBD1 (6 bases). Germline V CDR1 and CDR2: GTSNPN, SVGIG (reference sequence). Trimming removed 2 bases from V and 6 bases from J, with 7 bases in between. The CDR3 has 12 amino acids. The CDR3 DNA reads TGTGCCTGGAGTTCAGGGGCCGGGGAGCTGTTTTTT. Its protein product is CAWSSGAGELFF.

V is TRBV6-1 and J is TRBJ1-1; 9 bases map to TRBD1. V was pared by 6 bases and J by 8 bases, with 16 bases of the junction left unmatched. CDR3 length: 16 amino acids. CDR1 and CDR2 from the germline V gene are MNHNS and SASEGT. In DNA, the CDR3 is TGTGCCAGCAGGACAGGGGGGGAGGTCCGGACTATAGAAGCTTTCTTT. Its protein product is CASRTGGEVRTIEAFF.

This clonotype was seen only a few times. The genes are TRBV20-1 and TRBJ2-3, with 10 bases that match TRBD2. With V trimmed by 3 bases and J by 4 bases, 13 bases remained unmatched. This CDR3 is built from 17 residues. The V gene's germline CDR1 is DFQATT and CDR2 SNEGSKA (reference sequence). The CDR3 is CSASNSGGTPSSDTQYF. In nucleotides, the CDR3 is TGCAGTGCTAGTAATAGCGGGGGGACCCCCAGCTCAGATACGCAGTATTTT.

This chain connects TRBV7-3 to TRBJ2-3; the D gene is possibly TRBD2 (6 bases). The CDR3 spans 13 residues. V was trimmed by 1 base and J by 4 bases, leaving 6 bases between them. Germline CDR1 reads SGHTA; CDR2 reads FQGTGA. CDR3 sequence reads: CASSLSGADTQYF. CDR3 sequence (DNA): TGTGCCAGCAGCTTAAGCGGGGCAGATACGCAGTATTTT.

The V and J genes are TRBV20-1 and TRBJ1-2; 7 bases map to TRBD1. The CDR3 covers 17 residues. The ends lost 0 bases at V and 8 bases at J; junction bases unmatched: 18. The germline CDR1 and CDR2 sequences are DFQATT and SNEGSKA (reference sequence). In nucleotides, the CDR3 is TGCAGTGCTAGAGATGAGAACAGGGGATCCTTTATTCCGGGCTACACCTTC. This encodes CSARDENRGSFIPGYTF.

This clonotype was picked up a small number of times. In nucleotides, the CDR3 is TGTGCCAGCAGCTTGAGGCAGTCCTATGGCTACACCTTC. Amino acid sequence: CASSLRQSYGYTF. The rearrangement uses TRBV5-4 and TRBJ1-2; D is ambiguous. CDR3 size: 13 residues. The germline gives CDR1 SGHNT, CDR2 YYREEE (reference sequence). V was cut by 1 base and J by 4 bases, with 8 bases left in between.

In DNA form, the CDR3 reads TGTGCCAGCAGTCTCCCGGGTCAGTCGGCCACTGAAGCTTTCTTT. Residues: CASSLPGQSATEAFF. The V gene is TRBV6-2 or TRBV6-3, the J gene TRBJ1-1; D gene uncertain. Germline-derived CDR1 and CDR2 are MNHEY and SVGEGT. The CDR3 spans 15 residues. Trimming took 5 bases from V and 4 from J, leaving 17 bases between them.

The gene calls are TRBV19 and TRBJ1-2; weak D call: TRBD1 (6 bases). V was clipped by 2 bases and J by 4 bases, with 8 bases between them. Germline V CDR1 and CDR2: LNHDA, SQIVND (reference sequence). This CDR3 has 13 residues. The CDR3 nucleotides read TGTGCCAGTAGTATACAGGGGAGCTATGGCTACACCTTC. Translating it yields CASSIQGSYGYTF.

The chain links TRBV20-1 to TRBJ2-7; TRBD2 aligns across 11 bases. Germline V gene lookup returns CDR1 DFQATT and CDR2 SNEGSKA (reference sequence). Trimming at V came to 1 base and at J to 3 bases, leaving 5 bases not matched to a gene. The CDR3 is 15 residues long. Here the CDR3 DNA reads TGCAGTGCTAGAGTTAGCGGGAGGGACCTCTACGAGCAGTACTTC. Its protein is CSARVSGRDLYEQYF.

The gene calls are TRBV19 and TRBJ2-7; 10 positions match TRBD2. The CDR3 runs 18 residues. Trimming took 3 bases from V and 2 from J; bases not matched to a gene: 13. Germline V gene data show CDR1 as LNHDA and CDR2 as SQIVND (reference sequence). CDR3 in DNA: TGTGCCAGTAGTATTTCCCTCGCCACTAGCGGGACGCCCTACGAGCAGTACTTC. Translating it yields CASSISLATSGTPYEQYF.

This clonotype was picked up one time. V gene TRBV28 combines with J gene TRBJ1-6, with D maybe TRBD1 (5 bases). Trimming removed 5 bases at V and 7 bases at J, with 15 bases between. The CDR3 totals 15 residues. Germline CDR1 and CDR2: MDHEN and SYDVKM. CDR3 region: CASSPPGTGNSPLHF. CDR3 bases: TGTGCCAGCAGTCCCCCTGGGACGGGCAATTCACCCCTCCACTTT.

This clonotype was detected only once. Its ends do not fully match the called genes, so a read error is possible. J is TRBJ1-1 and V is TRBV5-4, with D possibly being TRBD1 (5 bases). The germline gives CDR1 SGHNT, CDR2 YYREEE (reference sequence). The length of the CDR3 is 15 residues. The CDR3 spells CASSQMGTFQGEAFF. CDR3 bases: TGCGCCAGCAGCCAGATGGGCACTTTCCAGGGTGAAGCTTTCTTT.

The chain joins TRBV7-9 to TRBJ2-3; D is unclear. V lost 5 bases, J lost 6 bases, and 15 bases lay in between. Germline V gene lookup returns CDR1 SEHNR and CDR2 FQNEAQ (reference sequence). The CDR3 runs 14 residues. CDR3 in DNA: TGTGCCAGCAGCCTGACATCTCCCAGTGATACGCAGTATTTT. Translated, it gives CASSLTSPSDTQYF.

J is TRBJ1-1 and V is TRBV19; possible D gene TRBD1, 5 bases. Looked up from germline, CDR1 is LNHDA and CDR2 is SQIVND (reference sequence). V lost 1 base and J lost 2, with 17 bases in between. The CDR3 is 17 amino acids. The CDR3 DNA sequence: TGTGCCAGTAGTATAGGGTCCCCTGGGGGACCCAACACTGAAGCTTTCTTT. It yields the protein CASSIGSPGGPNTEAFF.

The chain couples TRBV28 to TRBJ1-1; D not resolved. Germline CDR1 and CDR2: MDHEN and SYDVKM. This CDR3 is 11 amino acids long. Trimming took 5 bases from V and 5 from J, leaving 6 bases between them. CDR3 region: CASSQVTEAFF. The DNA for the CDR3 is TGTGCCAGCAGTCAAGTTACTGAAGCTTTCTTT. Based on the CDR3 plus reference TRBV28 and TRBJ1-1, the full variable domain is DVKVTQSSRYLVKRTGEKVFLECVQDMDHENMFWYRQDPGLGLRLIYFSYDVKMKEKGDIPEGYSVSREKKERFSLILESASTNQTSMYLCASSQVTEAFFGQGTRLTVV.

This clonotype appeared once. This chain uses TRBV19 with TRBJ1-5; a possible D gene is TRBD1 (6 bases). Germline CDR1 reads LNHDA; CDR2 reads SQIVND (reference sequence). The V gene lost 5 bases and the J gene lost 0 bases, with 8 bases spanning the gap. The CDR3 sequence is 14 residues long. CDR3: CASSRDTSNQPQHF. The CDR3 nucleotides read TGTGCCAGTAGTCGGGACACTAGCAATCAGCCCCAGCATTTT.

The genes are TRBV20-1 and TRBJ2-5; D call uncertain. CDR3 length equals 14 residues. Germline V gene lookup returns CDR1 DFQATT and CDR2 SNEGSKA (reference sequence). Deletions cut 6 bases from V and 2 bases from J, with 16 bases between. The CDR3 here is CSARLWKGQETQYF. The CDR3 nucleotides read TGCAGTGCCCGCCTTTGGAAAGGGCAAGAGACCCAGTACTTC.

The V gene is TRBV6-1, the J gene TRBJ1-5; 9 nucleotides agree with TRBD1. Germline CDR1 MNHNS, CDR2 SASEGT. V trimming: 6 bases; J trimming: 7 bases; junction bases outside the gene matches: 7. This CDR3 spans 14 amino acids. CDR3 nucleotides: TGTGCCAGCAGGAAGGGACAGGGTTACCAGCCCCAGCATTTT. Translating it yields CASRKGQGYQPQHF.

The chain uses TRBV7-8 and TRBJ2-2, with D uncertain. V lost 4 bases and J lost 7, with 10 bases in between. Germline CDR1 reads SGHVS; CDR2 reads FQNEAQ. This CDR3 comprises 13 residues. The CDR3 region has the DNA TGTGCCAGCAGCTCATTTACGGGCGGGGAGCTGTTTTTT. It codes for CASSSFTGGELFF. Based on the CDR3 plus reference TRBV7-8 and TRBJ2-2, the full variable domain is GAGVSQSPRYKVAKRGQDVALRCDPISGHVSLFWYQQALGQGPEFLTYFQNEAQLDKSGLPSDRFFAERPEGSVSTLKIQRTQQEDSAVYLCASSSFTGGELFFGEGSRLTVL.

The CDR3: CASSSATANYGYTF. The CDR3 region has the DNA TGTGCCAGCAGCTCCGCGACGGCTAACTATGGCTACACCTTC. V usage is TRBV7-9 and J usage is TRBJ1-2; D is unclear. The CDR3 length is 14 residues. Trimming took 4 bases from V and 0 from J, leaving 9 bases between them. Germline CDR1 is SEHNR and CDR2 is FQNEAQ (reference sequence). Drawing the rest from reference TRBV7-9 and TRBJ1-2, the complete variable domain is DTGVSQNPRHKITKRGQNVTFRCDPISEHNRLYWYRQTLGQGPEFLTYFQNEAQLEKSRLLSDRFSAERPKGSFSTLEIQRTEQGDSAMYLCASSSATANYGYTFGSGTRLTVV.

The rearrangement uses TRBV6-2 or TRBV6-3 and TRBJ1-6; TRBD1 matches 7 bases. Germline V lookup: CDR1 MNHEY, CDR2 SVGEGT. The CDR3 is 16 amino acids. Trimming took 0 bases from V and 8 from J; bases not matched to a gene: 7. The CDR3 loop reads CASSYSLQGKYSPLHF. CDR3 bases: TGTGCCAGCAGTTACTCCCTACAGGGGAAGTATTCACCCCTCCACTTT.

The chain carries TRBV30 and TRBJ1-6; 9 bases match TRBD1. This CDR3 has 15 residues. V trimming: 2 bases; J trimming: 6 bases; junction bases outside the gene matches: 5. From germline, CDR1 is GTSNPN and CDR2 SVGIG (reference sequence). The CDR3 region is CAWSTGGLGNSPLHF. CDR3 in DNA: TGTGCCTGGAGTACAGGGGGCTTGGGTAATTCACCCCTCCACTTT.

This clonotype was seen a handful of times. The chain combines TRBV14 with TRBJ1-2, with D uncertain. There are 14 residues in the CDR3. In germline, CDR1 is SGHDN, CDR2 FVKESK. Trimming pared 0 bases from V and 1 base from J, leaving 6 bases between. The CDR3, as DNA: TGTGCCAGCAGCCAAGATTGGAATAACTATGGCTACACCTTC. Its translation is CASSQDWNNYGYTF.

The table lists this clonotype with a few counts. CDR3 sequence: CSAREPGQGDYGYTF. CDR3 DNA: TGCAGTGCTAGAGAACCGGGACAGGGGGACTATGGCTACACCTTC. The rearrangement joins TRBV20-1 to TRBJ1-2; 11 nucleotides line up with TRBD1. CDR1 and CDR2 from the germline V gene are DFQATT and SNEGSKA (reference sequence). V trimming: 0 bases; J trimming: 3 bases; junction bases outside the gene matches: 3. The CDR3 is made up of 15 amino acids.

V gene TRBV6-1 combines with J gene TRBJ1-2, with 9 bases identical to TRBD1. CDR3 size: 15 residues. Per the germline V gene, CDR1 is MNHNS and CDR2 is SASEGT. V lost 3 bases, J lost 0 bases, and 2 bases stayed unmatched. The CDR3 nucleotides are TGTGCCAGCAGTGACGGGACAGGGCCTAACTATGGCTACACCTTC. This translates into CASSDGTGPNYGYTF.